These 7 T cell receptor beta chains came from one sample sequenced in a study of cytomegalovirus exposure and HLA in healthy donors. The study ran its PCR with 60 Vbeta and 13 Jbeta primers. Clones were read by immunoSEQ multiplex PCR, and TCRdb kept only the in-frame ones, dropping some. This table has 150,000 or so clones, 70% to 80% appearing once. The sequenced sample was PBMCs. The receptors were sampled from a man under 40 in good health and CMV-seronegative.

This chain joins TRBV28 and TRBJ1-5; TRBD1 might be the D (5 bases). CDR3 size: 14 residues. Per the germline V gene, CDR1 is MDHEN and CDR2 is SYDVKM. Trimming pared 5 bases from V and 5 bases from J, leaving 13 bases between. The DNA for the CDR3 is TGTGCCAGCAGTAAACAGGTTCGGGATCAGCCCCAGCATTTT. It specifies CASSKQVRDQPQHF.

The rearrangement links TRBV9 to TRBJ1-2, with D hard to call. V was cut by 3 bases and J by 8 bases, with 14 bases left in between. CDR1 SGDLS and CDR2 YYNGEE come from the germline V gene. This CDR3 has 13 residues. This chain's CDR3 is CASSDQIRGGYTF. For the CDR3, the DNA is TGTGCCAGCAGCGATCAAATCCGAGGAGGCTACACCTTC.

The CDR3 region has the DNA TGTGCCAGCAGTTTCAGGGCGCAGCCCCAGCATTTT. Translating gives CASSFRAQPQHF. The V call is TRBV28, the J call TRBJ1-5, with D possibly matching TRBD1 (5 bases). The CDR3 has 12 residues. The V end was cut by 3 bases, the J end by 7 bases, with 7 bases between. Germline CDR1 MDHEN, CDR2 SYDVKM.

The table lists this clone with a count of one. The rearrangement links TRBV5-6 to TRBJ2-5, with TRBD2 matching 14 bases. The ends lost 4 bases at V and 5 bases at J; junction bases unmatched: 10. The CDR3 is made up of 17 amino acids. Germline V gene data show CDR1 as SGHDT and CDR2 as YYEEEE. In DNA form, the CDR3 reads TGTGCCAGCAGCCCCCGACTAGCGGGGGGGCTGGGGGAGACCCAGTACTTC. Translated: CASSPRLAGGLGETQYF. The whole variable domain, remainder taken from reference TRBV5-6 and TRBJ2-5, is DAGVTQSPTHLIKTRGQQVTLRCSPKSGHDTVSWYQQALGQGPQFIFQYYEEEERQRGNFPDRFSGHQFPNYSSELNVNALLLGDSALYLCASSPRLAGGLGETQYFGPGTRLLVL.

The chain links TRBV4-3 to TRBJ2-4, with 7 bases that match TRBD1. The CDR3 consists of 20 residues. Germline assignment: CDR1 LGHNA and CDR2 YSLEER. V gave up 1 base and J gave up 1 base; unmatched junction bases: 16. CDR3: CASSQGFRADRVAAKNIQYF. CDR3 DNA: TGCGCCAGCAGCCAAGGGTTCCGGGCCGACAGGGTTGCCGCCAAAAACATTCAGTACTTC.

V gene TRBV5-1 combines with J gene TRBJ2-1, with TRBD2 matching 15 bases. Germline CDR1 is SGHRS and CDR2 is YFSETQ. CDR3 length equals 18 residues. V shed 4 bases, J shed 9 bases, and the junction held 14 bases outside the gene matches. The CDR3 DNA sequence: TGCGCCAGCAGCCAGGGACTAGCGGGGGGAAAGGGCTGGGGTGAGCAGTTCTTC. Translating it yields CASSQGLAGGKGWGEQFF.

V usage is TRBV5-4 and J usage is TRBJ2-5; no firm D call. CDR3 length equals 14 residues. Germline V CDR1 and CDR2: SGHNT, YYREEE (reference sequence). Trimming left V 0 bases short and J 2 bases short, with 8 bases between. The CDR3 DNA follows: TGTGCCAGCAGCTTGGGTCGCAGACAAGAGACCCAGTACTTC. This translates into CASSLGRRQETQYF. Combining the CDR3 with reference TRBV5-4 and TRBJ2-5 gives the whole variable domain ETGVTQSPTHLIKTRGQQVTLRCSSQSGHNTVSWYQQALGQGPQFIFQYYREEENGRGNFPPRFSGLQFPNYSSELNVNALELDDSALYLCASSLGRRQETQYFGPGTRLLVL.